The 17 T cell receptor beta chains reported below all come from one sample, sequenced in a study of cytomegalovirus exposure and HLA in healthy donors. It was with 60 Vbeta and 13 Jbeta primers that the PCR ran. Assay used: immunoSEQ multiplex PCR; TCRdb lists only in-frame clones, some missing. The sample includes 100,000 or so clones, over 70% of them seen just once. Source material: PBMCs. Receptors originate from a man in his forties or fifties in good health and CMV-seronegative.

The gene calls are TRBV19 and TRBJ1-6, with D maybe TRBD1 (6 bases). Germline V gene lookup returns CDR1 LNHDA and CDR2 SQIVND (reference sequence). Trimming removed 3 bases at V and 6 bases at J, with 6 bases between. There are 13 residues in the CDR3. CDR3 DNA: TGTGCCAGTAGTATGGACAGTAATTCACCCCTCCACTTT. Translation gives CASSMDSNSPLHF. The full variable domain, with the rest looked up from reference TRBV19 and TRBJ1-6, is DGGITQSPKYLFRKEGQNVTLSCEQNLNHDAMYWYRQDPGQGLRLIYYSQIVNDFQKGDIAEGYSVSREKKESFPLTVTSAQKNPTAFYLCASSMDSNSPLHFGNGTRLTVT.

The chain carries TRBV11-3 and TRBJ2-7, with TRBD1 identical over 9 bases. CDR1 is SGHNT and CDR2 is YENEEA in the germline V gene. CDR3 length: 13 residues. V was pared by 0 bases and J by 7 bases, with 1 base of the junction left unmatched. DNA for the CDR3: TGTGCCAGCAGCTTAGAGGGGACAGGGGAGCAGTACTTC. It yields the protein CASSLEGTGEQYF.

Only a few counts were recorded for this clone. The chain employs TRBV5-8 and TRBJ2-6, with 8 bases identical to TRBD1. Trimming cost V 3 bases and J 2 bases; bases outside gene matches: 1. The CDR3 length is 15 residues. Germline CDR1 reads SGHTS; CDR2 reads YDEGEE. CDR3: CASSWTGTGANVLTF. CDR3 DNA sequence: TGTGCCAGCAGCTGGACAGGGACTGGGGCCAACGTCCTGACTTTC.

This clone was found a few times. Other nucleotide sequences from this sample produce the same CDR3. The rearrangement uses TRBV27 and TRBJ2-7, with D perhaps matching TRBD1 (5 bases). V lost 3 bases to trimming and J lost 2 bases, with 8 bases between them. Germline V gives CDR1 MNHEY, CDR2 SMNVEV (reference sequence). The CDR3 has 13 amino acids. The CDR3 region has the DNA TGTGCCAGCAGTTTTCAGGGTACCTACGAGCAGTACTTC. Amino acid sequence: CASSFQGTYEQYF.

The gene calls are TRBV7-2 and TRBJ1-2; no clear D gene. V gave up 0 bases and J gave up 6 bases, with 8 bases separating them. This CDR3 contains 13 residues. The germline V gene has CDR1 SGHTA and CDR2 FQGNSA. CDR3 in DNA: TGTGCCAGCAGCTTAGCAACGCCAGATGGCTACACCTTC. It encodes CASSLATPDGYTF.

This clone was observed a few times. The genes are TRBV19 and TRBJ2-1, with 15 bases that match TRBD2. This CDR3 comprises 17 residues. Trimming cost V 7 bases and J 4 bases; bases outside gene matches: 8. Per the germline V gene, CDR1 is LNHDA and CDR2 is SQIVND (reference sequence). The chain's CDR3 is CASKNPGLAGGYNEQFF. The CDR3, as DNA: TGTGCCAGTAAAAACCCGGGACTAGCGGGGGGATACAATGAGCAGTTCTTC.

This clone was found a few times. V gene TRBV19 combines with J gene TRBJ1-5; 10 nucleotides match TRBD1. V shed 4 bases, J shed 9 bases, and the junction held 6 bases outside the gene matches. The CDR3 is made up of 14 amino acids. Germline V gives CDR1 LNHDA, CDR2 SQIVND (reference sequence). The CDR3 DNA follows: TGTGCCAGTAGTACGGGACAGGGGATGGGGCCCCAGCATTTT. This translates into CASSTGQGMGPQHF.

The chain combines TRBV6-4 with TRBJ1-5; D might be TRBD1 (6 bases). The CDR3 has 13 residues. V was trimmed by 2 bases and J by 6 bases, leaving 8 bases between them. The germline V gene has CDR1 MRHNA and CDR2 SNTAGT. The CDR3 here is CASSDRGFQPQHF. CDR3 bases: TGTGCCAGCAGTGACAGGGGGTTTCAGCCCCAGCATTTT.

The chain has TRBV30 and TRBJ2-7; 9 nucleotides agree with TRBD1. The length of the CDR3 is 15 residues. Germline lookup yields CDR1 GTSNPN and CDR2 SVGIG (reference sequence). Losses at the gene ends were 1 base for V and 4 bases for J; bases not matched to a gene: 8. The chain's CDR3 is CAWSGANRGLYEQYF. The CDR3 region has the DNA TGTGCCTGGAGTGGAGCCAACAGGGGGCTATACGAGCAGTACTTC.

This clone was observed once. As DNA, the CDR3 is TGTGCCAGTAGTATAGACGGAGCCAATGAGCAGTTCTTC. Translation: CASSIDGANEQFF. The rearrangement joins TRBV19 to TRBJ2-1; D is uncertain. The CDR3 is made up of 13 amino acids. V was clipped by 0 bases and J by 6 bases, with 6 bases between them. Per the germline V gene, CDR1 is LNHDA and CDR2 is SQIVND (reference sequence).

This clone was recorded only once. V usage is TRBV5-1 and J usage is TRBJ1-2, with 8 bases that match TRBD1. The CDR3 consists of 15 residues. The germline gives CDR1 SGHRS, CDR2 YFSETQ. Unmatched junction bases numbered 8, after V lost 0 bases and J lost 7 bases. The CDR3 DNA is TGCGCCAGCAGCTTGGAGGCAGGGGGCTTTGGTGGCTACACCTTC. Protein sequence: CASSLEAGGFGGYTF.

The genes are TRBV30 and TRBJ2-7; perhaps TRBD2 as D (5 bases). The CDR3 has 16 residues. The germline CDR1 and CDR2 sequences are GTSNPN and SVGIG (reference sequence). The CDR3 DNA follows: TGTTCAACCGGCCGGGGTATCGCACCCACCTCCTACGAGCAGTACTTC. It translates to CSTGRGIAPTSYEQYF.

The chain recombines TRBV19 with TRBJ1-2; D is perhaps TRBD1 (6 bases). CDR3 length: 14 residues. Trimming left V 5 bases short and J 0 bases short, with 10 bases between. Germline V gene lookup returns CDR1 LNHDA and CDR2 SQIVND (reference sequence). CDR3 region: CASSPRTANYGYTF. CDR3 DNA sequence: TGTGCCAGTAGTCCAAGGACAGCTAACTATGGCTACACCTTC.

The chain links TRBV15 to TRBJ2-5; D might be TRBD2 (6 bases). The J call may be wrong; the DNA end is better matched by TRBJ2-7. Looked up from germline, CDR1 is LNHNV and CDR2 is YYDKDF (reference sequence). The CDR3 totals 15 residues. The CDR3 DNA reads TGTGCCACCAGCAGAGCAGCTAGCGAGGTCCACGAGCAGTACTTC. Amino acids: CATSRAASEVHEQYF.

The V gene is TRBV7-9, the J gene TRBJ1-1; possible D gene TRBD1, 5 bases. Trimming stripped 5 bases from V and 8 bases from J, with 18 bases between. In germline, CDR1 is SEHNR, CDR2 FQNEAQ (reference sequence). The CDR3 is 14 residues long. The CDR3 region is CASSRRQTREEAFF. CDR3 DNA sequence: TGTGCCAGCAGCCGAAGACAGACCCGAGAGGAAGCTTTCTTT.

This sequence joins TRBV18 and TRBJ2-5, with D possibly being TRBD1 (6 bases). V lost 8 bases, J lost 1 base, and 11 bases lay in between. Germline assignment: CDR1 KGHSH and CDR2 LQKENI. The CDR3 totals 13 residues. As DNA, the CDR3 is TGTGCCAGCGCCGGGACACTCCAAGAGACCCAGTACTTC. Protein sequence: CASAGTLQETQYF. The whole variable domain, remainder taken from reference TRBV18 and TRBJ2-5, is NAGVMQNPRHLVRRRGQEARLRCSPMKGHSHVYWYRQLPEEGLKFMVYLQKENIIDESGMPKERFSAEFPKEGPSILRIQQVVRGDSAAYFCASAGTLQETQYFGPGTRLLVL.

This rearrangement joins TRBV6-1 to TRBJ1-2, with D possibly being TRBD1 (5 bases). The CDR3 covers 13 residues. The germline V and J ends were trimmed by 8 bases and 8 bases, with 18 bases remaining between them. The V gene's germline CDR1 is MNHNS and CDR2 SASEGT. The CDR3 sequence: CASRPNPGEGYTF. DNA of the CDR3: TGTGCCAGCCGACCAAACCCGGGGGAAGGCTACACCTTC.